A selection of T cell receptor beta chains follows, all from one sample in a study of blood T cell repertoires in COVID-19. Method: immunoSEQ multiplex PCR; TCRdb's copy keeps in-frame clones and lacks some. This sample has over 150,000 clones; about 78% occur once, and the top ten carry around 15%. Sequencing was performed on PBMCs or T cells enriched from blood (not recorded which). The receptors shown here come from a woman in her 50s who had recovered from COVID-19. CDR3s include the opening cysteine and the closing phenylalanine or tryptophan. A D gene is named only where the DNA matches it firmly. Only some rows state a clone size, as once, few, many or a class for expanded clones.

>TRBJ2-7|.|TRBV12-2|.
CASPPTVRRPYEQYF
TGTGCAAGTCCCCCGACCGTCCGGAGGCCTTACGAGCAGTACTTC
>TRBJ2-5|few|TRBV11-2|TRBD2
CASSLVYGRGGETQYF
TGTGCCAGCAGCTTGGTTTACGGGAGGGGAGGAGAGACCCAGTACTTC
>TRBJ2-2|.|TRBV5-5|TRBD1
CASRWGTGVTGELFF
TGTGCCAGCAGGTGGGGGACAGGAGTCACCGGGGAGCTGTTTTTT
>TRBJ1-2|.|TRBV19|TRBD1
CASIGTGGASGYTF
TGTGCCAGTATAGGCACAGGGGGCGCGTCTGGCTACACCTTC
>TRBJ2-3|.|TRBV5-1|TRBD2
CASNPGTSGKTDTQYF
TGCGCCAGCAACCCTGGGACTAGCGGGAAGACAGATACGCAGTATTTT
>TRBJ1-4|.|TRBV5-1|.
CASSSGTNEKLFF
TGCGCCAGCAGCTCCGGGACTAATGAAAAACTGTTTTTT
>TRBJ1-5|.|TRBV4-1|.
CASSQGPGTPNQPQHF
TGCGCCAGCAGCCAAGGACCCGGGACACCAAATCAGCCCCAGCATTTT
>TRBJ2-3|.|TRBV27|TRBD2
CASSLRRASGSTDTQYF
TGTGCCAGCAGTTTAAGGCGGGCTAGCGGGAGCACAGATACGCAGTATTTT
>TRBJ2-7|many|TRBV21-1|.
CASSKRCGTGPFRARPDEQYF
TGTGCCAGCAGCAAAAGGTGCGGGACAGGGCCTTTCCGGGCTAGGCCGGACGAGCAGTACTTC
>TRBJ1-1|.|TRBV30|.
CAWSVWGGGDAEAFF
TGTGCCTGGAGTGTATGGGGGGGCGGTGACGCTGAAGCTTTCTTT
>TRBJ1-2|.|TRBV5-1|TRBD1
CASSPGTGEGYTF
TGCGCCAGCAGCCCCGGGACAGGGGAGGGCTACACCTTC
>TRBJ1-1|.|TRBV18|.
CASSATGNTEAFF
TGTGCCAGCTCTGCGACAGGGAACACTGAAGCTTTCTTT
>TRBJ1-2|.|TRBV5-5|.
CASSLAAGVGYTF
TGTGCCAGCAGCTTGGCCGCAGGGGTTGGCTACACCTTC
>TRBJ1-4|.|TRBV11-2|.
CASSLNRGSEKLFF
TGTGCCAGCAGCTTAAATAGGGGTAGTGAAAAACTGTTTTTT
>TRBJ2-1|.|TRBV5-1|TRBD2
CASSYSGTRVF
TGCGCCAGCAGCTATTCCGGGACTAGAGTCTTC
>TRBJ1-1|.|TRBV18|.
CASYFQVPVAVTEAFF
TGTGCCAGCTACTTTCAAGTACCTGTCGCTGTCACTGAAGCTTTCTTT
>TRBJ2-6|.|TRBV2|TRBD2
CASTRDYFSGANVLTF
TGTGCCAGCACAAGGGACTACTTCTCTGGGGCCAACGTCCTGACTTTC
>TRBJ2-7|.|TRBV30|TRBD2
CAWSVLAASSYEQYF
TGTGCCTGGAGTGTACTAGCGGCTAGCTCCTACGAGCAGTACTTC
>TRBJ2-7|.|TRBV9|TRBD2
CASSPGLTSGSQQYF
TGTGCCAGCAGCCCGGGCCTCACTAGCGGCTCTCAGCAGTACTTC
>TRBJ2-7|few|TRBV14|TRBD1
CASSPGQRLRDEQYF
TGTGCCAGCAGCCCGGGACAGCGACTTCGGGACGAGCAGTACTTC
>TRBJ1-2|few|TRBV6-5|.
CASRSGFAYGYTF
TGTGCCAGCAGGTCGGGATTTGCCTATGGCTACACCTTC
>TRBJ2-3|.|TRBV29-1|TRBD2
CSVLLAGTDTQYF
TGCAGCGTGTTACTAGCGGGCACAGATACGCAGTATTTT
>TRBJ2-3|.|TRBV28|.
CASSPPGRLGTDTQYF
TGTGCCAGCAGTCCTCCAGGGAGGCTGGGCACAGATACGCAGTATTTT
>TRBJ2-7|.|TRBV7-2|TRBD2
CASSPTSGNAYEQYF
TGTGCCAGCAGCCCGACTAGCGGAAATGCCTACGAGCAGTACTTC
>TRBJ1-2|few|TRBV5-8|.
CASSLVADGGYGYTF
TGTGCCAGCAGCTTGGTTGCGGACGGGGGCTATGGCTACACCTTC
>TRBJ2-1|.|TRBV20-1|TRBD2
CSASPSGADNEQFF
TGCAGTGCTAGTCCCAGCGGGGCCGACAATGAGCAGTTCTTC
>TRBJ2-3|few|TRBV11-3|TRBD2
CATERLAEATDTQYF
TGTGCCACCGAAAGACTAGCGGAAGCCACAGATACGCAGTATTTT
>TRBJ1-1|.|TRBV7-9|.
CASSFRNRVNTEAFF
TGTGCCAGCAGCTTTCGAAACAGGGTTAACACTGAAGCTTTCTTT
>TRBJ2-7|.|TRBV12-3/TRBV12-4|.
CASSHSNSYEQYF
TGTGCCAGCAGTCACAGTAACTCCTACGAGCAGTACTTC
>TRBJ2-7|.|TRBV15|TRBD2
CATSRDLAGRSTSGRNEQYF
TGTGCCACCAGCAGAGATCTTGCAGGGAGATCGACTAGCGGGAGGAACGAGCAGTACTTC
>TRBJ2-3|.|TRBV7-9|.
CASSLVRLGSDTQYF
TGTGCCAGCAGCTTAGTGCGGCTCGGGTCAGATACGCAGTATTTT
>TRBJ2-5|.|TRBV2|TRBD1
CASRQGPQETQYF
TGTGCCAGCAGACAGGGGCCCCAAGAGACCCAGTACTTC
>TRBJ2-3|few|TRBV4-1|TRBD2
CASSQAGGLDTQYF
TGCGCCAGCAGCCAAGCGGGGGGTTTAGATACGCAGTATTTT
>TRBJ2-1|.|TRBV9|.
CASSPDGRERQFF
TGTGCCAGCAGCCCAGACGGACGGGAGCGGCAGTTCTTC
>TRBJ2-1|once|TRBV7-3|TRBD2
CASSLRAGGHNEQFF
TGTGCCAGCAGCTTAAGGGCGGGAGGGCACAATGAGCAGTTCTTC